The TCR beta chain under discussion was sequenced for a study of blood T cells in healthy people across ages. This CDR3 spans 14 amino acids. Trimming cost V 0 bases and J 4 bases, with 10 bases left between them. Germline V gene sequence: CDR1 SGDLS, CDR2 YYNGEE. Remarks on this clonotype: Its matching antigen is unknown.

Together with a sample-barcoded 5' primer, a J-beta primer mix was included in a second PCR lasting about 6 to 11 cycles. The authors tagged each cDNA molecule using a template-switch adaptor with 12 random nucleotides. TCRdb re-derived calls from the 5' RACE reads in MiXCR, one entry per CDR3 protein. The sample lists about 780,000 distinct CDR3 sequences; about 47% were seen once. Findings of the study overall: Donors of long life had a larger count of naive CD4+ cells and greater diversity than aged donors.

All donors came from Russia, were Caucasian and healthy, and spanned ages roughly 6 to 95. This clonotype was obtained from an elderly man in good health. Material for sequencing was blood. The chain uses TRBV9 and TRBJ2-5; unclear D gene. CDR3 nucleotides: TGTGCCAGCAGCGTAGCCTCCGGCGGAGAGACCCAGTACTTC. Translation gives CASSVASGGETQYF.